The next 9 T cell receptor beta chains were all read from a single sample in a study of T cell repertoires in cytomegalovirus infection. Antigens for these TCRs are unknown. TCRdb re-derived calls from the reads in MiXCR, one entry per CDR3 protein. The table lists around 710,000 distinct CDR3 sequences, 25% to 30% of them singletons. Sequenced material: cultured CD8+ T cells from PBMCs, taken from culture after CMV antigen stimulation. These receptors were taken from a human donor in good health (CMV status not recorded). Some clones in this sample may be carry-over from other donors' samples.

V and J are TRBV28 and TRBJ2-7; perhaps TRBD1 as D (6 bases). The CDR3 extends over 14 amino acids. Germline V lookup: CDR1 MDHEN, CDR2 SYDVKM. V was pared by 4 bases and J by 3 bases, with 13 bases between. The DNA for the CDR3 is TGTGCCAGCAGTTGGGCAGGCAGGGGCTACGAGCAGTACGTC. Its translation: CASSWAGRGYEQYV.

The J gene is TRBJ1-6, the V gene TRBV20-1; TRBD1 is a possible D gene (5 bases). Trimming stripped 6 bases from V and 6 bases from J, with 15 bases between. Per germline, CDR1 DFQATT and CDR2 SNEGSKA (reference sequence). This CDR3 region has 14 residues. The DNA for the CDR3 is TGCAGTGCCACCTTGACGGGGCTTAATTCACCCCTCCACTTT. Translating it yields CSATLTGLNSPLHF.

This clonotype was observed a handful of times. The chain is built from TRBV28 and TRBJ1-1, with 7 bases that match TRBD1. The CDR3 sequence is 14 residues long. V lost 6 bases, J lost 4 bases, and 8 bases stayed unmatched. Germline CDR1 reads MDHEN; CDR2 reads SYDVKM. CDR3 nucleotide sequence: TGTGCCAGCAGCCCAGACAGGGTAATCACTGAAGCTTTCTTT. The encoded protein is CASSPDRVITEAFF.

Remarks on this clonotype: A much more abundant neighbour one base away suggests this may be a read error. This CDR3 is missing its conserved last phenylalanine or tryptophan, likely due to a read error. The chain is built from TRBV7-2 and TRBJ1-5; D is ambiguous. CDR1 is SGHTA and CDR2 is FQGNSA in the germline V gene. This CDR3 is 13 amino acids long. Deletions cut 2 bases from V and 6 bases from J, with 8 bases between. This CDR3 is CASSLTRVQPQHC. CDR3 coding DNA: TGTGCCAGCAGCTTAACGCGCGTTCAGCCCCAGCATTGT.

This clonotype was found a few times. The chain combines TRBV7-9 with TRBJ2-5; perhaps TRBD1 as D (6 bases). Per germline, CDR1 SEHNR and CDR2 FQNEAQ (reference sequence). This CDR3 has 15 residues. V lost 4 bases and J lost 2, with 14 bases in between. CDR3 loop: CASSSPQGVQETQYF. Written as DNA, the CDR3 is TGTGCCAGCAGCTCGCCACAGGGAGTACAAGAGACCCAGTACTTC. Full variable domain (outside the CDR3, taken from reference TRBV7-9 and TRBJ2-5): DTGVSQNPRHKITKRGQNVTFRCDPISEHNRLYWYRQTLGQGPEFLTYFQNEAQLEKSRLLSDRFSAERPKGSFSTLEIQRTEQGDSAMYLCASSSPQGVQETQYFGPGTRLLVL.

About this clonotype: Compared with germline, one end of the junction differs, possibly owing to a read error. This chain links TRBV7-7 with TRBJ2-4, with TRBD2 identical over 15 bases. Germline V lookup: CDR1 SSHAT, CDR2 FNYEAQ (reference sequence). The length of the CDR3 is 21 residues. This CDR3 reads CASSLATPGLAGGFAKNIQYF. In nucleotides, the CDR3 is TGTGCTAGCAGCTTAGCTACCCCGGGACTAGCGGGGGGTTTCGCCAAAAACATTCAGTACTTC.

The chain couples TRBV7-9 to TRBJ2-5, with D uncertain. Deletions cut 1 base from V and 2 bases from J, with 8 bases between. Germline CDR1 and CDR2: SEHNR and FQNEAQ (reference sequence). This CDR3 region has 14 residues. The CDR3 DNA is TGTGCCAGCAGCTTAGGAGTCAGACAAGAGACCCAGTACTTC. Its translation is CASSLGVRQETQYF.

This clonotype was detected a few times. CDR3 protein: CASSQRLGINTQYF. The CDR3 DNA is TGTGCCAGCAGCCAGCGGTTGGGGATCAATACGCAGTATTTT. This chain uses TRBV14 with TRBJ2-3; D uncertain. This CDR3 is 14 amino acids long. Germline-derived CDR1 and CDR2 are SGHDN and FVKESK. Trimming stripped 3 bases from V and 7 bases from J, with 14 bases between.

The chain couples TRBV7-2 to TRBJ2-5; D is unclear. The length of the CDR3 is 13 residues. Germline V lookup: CDR1 SGHTA, CDR2 FQGNSA. Trimming took 1 base from V and 6 from J, leaving 9 bases between them. The CDR3 spells CASSLVGVKTQYF. The CDR3 DNA reads TGTGCCAGCAGCTTAGTTGGGGTAAAGACCCAGTACTTC.